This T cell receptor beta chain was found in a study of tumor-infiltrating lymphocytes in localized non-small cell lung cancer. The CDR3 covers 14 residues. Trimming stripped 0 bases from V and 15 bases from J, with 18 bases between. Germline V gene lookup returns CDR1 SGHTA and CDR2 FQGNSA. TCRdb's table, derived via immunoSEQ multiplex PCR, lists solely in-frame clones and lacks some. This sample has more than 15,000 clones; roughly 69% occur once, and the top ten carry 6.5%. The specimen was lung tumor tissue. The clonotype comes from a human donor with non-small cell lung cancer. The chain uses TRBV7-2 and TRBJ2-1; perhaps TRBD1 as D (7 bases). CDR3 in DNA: TGTGCCAGCAGCTTAGCATCAGGGGGAGGCCCTAGGTTCTTC. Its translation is CASSLASGGGPRFF. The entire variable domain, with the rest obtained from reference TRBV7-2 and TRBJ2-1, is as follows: GAGVSQSPSNKVTEKGKDVELRCDPISGHTALYWYRQSLGQGLEFLIYFQGNSAPDKSGLPSDRFSAERTGGSVSTLTIQRTQQEDSAVYLCASSLASGGGPRFFGPGTRLTVL.